This T cell receptor (beta chain) originates from a study of siplizumab effects on memory and regulatory T cells. Study observations and caveats: Contribution to the alloresponse seemed major for naive T cells, which also seemed more diverse than memory cells. Siplizumab brought about a significant reduction in alloreactive sequences traceable to unstimulated CD4+ memory cells. Roughly 75-97% of proliferating CD4+ or CD8+ clones lacked an assignable naive or memory phenotype.

Concerning this clone: Its target is not known.

The CDR3 is 16 residues long. Per the germline V gene, CDR1 is LGHNA and CDR2 is YNFKEQ. Trimming removed 1 base from V and 6 bases from J; junction bases left unmatched: 12. Per-sample assaying covered 10^5 or so TCR templates. Some clones are missing from TCRdb's copy, which holds only in-frame ones; the method was immunoSEQ multiplex PCR. Of 90,000 to 95,000 clones in the sample, roughly 96% were seen once. The sample taken for sequencing was naive CD4+ T cells sorted from blood. The source is a human donor in good health. The chain couples TRBV4-2 to TRBJ2-7; 7 bases fit TRBD2. The CDR3 spells CASSQGPQAGEGEQYF. The CDR3 nucleotides are TGTGCCAGCAGCCAAGGCCCACAGGCGGGGGAAGGCGAGCAGTACTTC.